This TCR beta chain was documented in a study of technical replicates of blood from several donors (dated by TCRdb to the late 2010s). This clone was detected once. The antigen it binds to is not known. No much larger clone is present one base from it, and per-base qualities are unavailable. The germline V gene (reference sequence) gives CDR1 as MNHEY and CDR2 as SMNVEV. CDR3 length: 14 amino acids, cysteine to phenylalanine. The kept DNA is CDR3 alone, 42 bases in frame from the first base. The germline V and J ends show losses of 4 bases and 8 bases respectively, and no gene match explains 5 bases of the junction. Library preparation employed the immunoSEQ multiplex PCR assay. TCRdb carries this immuneACCESS record with in-frame sequences only. Its versions omit some clonotypes, under half of them owing to an unresolved V gene in the studies checked, with the rest unexplained. The sample table records some 13,000 clones; roughly 80% of these occur just once. Together, the top ten hold about 14% of the sample.

In this chain, TRBV27 is recombined with TRBJ1-4; TRBD1 lines up with 9 middle nucleotides. This receptor was identified in a human donor in good health. Sequenced material: PBMCs. The CDR3 is CASSSGQGWEKLFF. Read as DNA, the sequence is TGTGCCAGCAGTTCCGGACAGGGGTGGGAAAAACTGTTTTTT.